This T cell receptor (beta chain) was captured by sequencing in a study of technical replicates of blood from a few donors. Measured with immunoSEQ multiplex PCR; TCRdb has only the in-frame clones, and not every one. Found here are approximately 80,000 clones, 98% of them singletons; the top ten hold 0.15%. Per germline, CDR1 SQVTM and CDR2 ANQGSEA. The CDR3 is 17 amino acids. The ends lost 0 bases at V and 6 bases at J; junction bases unmatched: 12. The source material was T cells isolated from PBMCs. The chain has TRBV29-1 and TRBJ2-2; the match to TRBD1 covers 8 bases. This TCR was recovered from a human donor in good health. The CDR3 DNA follows: TGCAGCGTTGAAGATCTTGGGGCAGGGGGCGCCCCCGGGGAGCTGTTTTTT. This codes for CSVEDLGAGGAPGELFF.